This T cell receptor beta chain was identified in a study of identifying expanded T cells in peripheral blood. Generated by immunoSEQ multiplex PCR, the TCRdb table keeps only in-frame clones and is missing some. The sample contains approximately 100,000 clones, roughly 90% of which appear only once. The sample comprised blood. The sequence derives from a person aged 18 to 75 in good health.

Here the CDR3 DNA reads TGTGCCAGCAGCTTCTTGGGCAGCCAAGATACGCAGTATTTT. It yields the protein CASSFLGSQDTQYF. The rearrangement links TRBV5-8 to TRBJ2-3; D uncertain. Germline CDR1 and CDR2: SGHTS and YDEGEE. The CDR3 sequence is 14 residues long. Trimming removed 2 bases at V and 5 bases at J, with 12 bases between. The complete variable domain, with remaining parts taken from reference TRBV5-8 and TRBJ2-3, reads EAGVTQSPTHLIKTRGQQATLRCSPISGHTSVYWYQQALGLGLQFLLWYDEGEERNRGNFPPRFSGRQFPNYSSELNVNALELEDSALYLCASSFLGSQDTQYFGPGTRLTVL.